One and the same sample provided the 23 T cell receptor beta chains below, sequenced in a study of T cell repertoires in cytomegalovirus infection. TCRdb itself ran the reads through MiXCR, one entry per CDR3 protein. The profile shows around 740,000 distinct CDR3 sequences, about a third of them singletons. The sequenced sample consisted of PBMCs. The receptors here all came from a human donor in good health (CMV status not recorded). Some clones in this sample may be carry-over from other donors' samples.

CDR3 loop: CASSLDIPEQYF. The DNA for the CDR3 is TGTGCCAGCAGCTTGGACATCCCCGAGCAGTACTTC. The chain uses TRBV7-9 and TRBJ2-7; perhaps TRBD1 as D (5 bases). Trimming pared 3 bases from V and 6 bases from J, leaving 9 bases between. Germline CDR1 and CDR2: SEHNR and FQNEAQ (reference sequence). This CDR3 is built from 12 residues.

V gene TRBV28 combines with J gene TRBJ2-2; tentative D call: TRBD1 (6 bases). Trimming cost V 8 bases and J 0 bases, with 10 bases left between them. This CDR3 region has 14 residues. Germline V gives CDR1 MDHEN, CDR2 SYDVKM. This CDR3 reads CASWGQANTGELFF. The CDR3 DNA sequence: TGTGCCAGCTGGGGACAAGCGAACACCGGGGAGCTGTTTTTT.

This clonotype was seen a handful of times. The gene calls are TRBV5-1 and TRBJ2-2; possibly TRBD2 for D (6 bases). The V gene's germline CDR1 is SGHRS and CDR2 YFSETQ. The CDR3 length is 19 residues. Trimming cost V 3 bases and J 0 bases, with 21 bases left between them. In DNA form, the CDR3 reads TGCGCCAGCAGCTCCGGGGGTGCAGGGAATTCCCCGAACACCGGGGAGCTGTTTTTT. Translated: CASSSGGAGNSPNTGELFF.

The rearrangement joins TRBV11-2 to TRBJ1-2; D not certain. V shed 1 base and J shed 0 bases, with 6 bases lying between them. This CDR3 region has 14 residues. The germline gives CDR1 SGHAT, CDR2 FQNNGV. The CDR3 DNA reads as TGTGCCAGCAGCTTAGTTTCAGCTAACTATGGCTACACCTTC. Its translation is CASSLVSANYGYTF.

J is TRBJ2-7 and V is TRBV5-5; the match to TRBD2 covers 10 bases. The trim removed 4 bases at V and 5 bases at J, leaving 9 bases unmatched. The CDR3 sequence is 15 residues long. Germline CDR1 SGHKS, CDR2 YYEKEE (reference sequence). The CDR3 nucleotides read TGTGCCAGCAGCCCTAGGCTAGCGGGAGAGGACGAGCAGTACTTC. It codes for CASSPRLAGEDEQYF.

The chain is built from TRBV3-1 and TRBJ1-1; no clear D. CDR1 and CDR2 (germline): LGHDT, YNNKEL (reference sequence). CDR3 size: 13 residues. Trimming removed 5 bases at V and 5 bases at J, with 12 bases between. CDR3 sequence: CASSDRTVTEAFF. CDR3 sequence (DNA): TGTGCCAGCAGCGATCGGACGGTTACTGAAGCTTTCTTT. Full variable domain (missing parts from reference TRBV3-1 and TRBJ1-1): DTAVSQTPKYLVTQMGNDKSIKCEQNLGHDTMYWYKQDSKKFLKIMFSYNNKELIINETVPNRFSPKSPDKAHLNLHINSLELGDSAVYFCASSDRTVTEAFFGQGTRLTVV.

This clonotype was found a few times. Here the CDR3 reads CASSPPEGTKQFF. CDR3 sequence (DNA): TGTGCCAGCTCACCGCCTGAAGGGACAAAGCAGTTCTTC. The chain has TRBV18 and TRBJ2-1, with a weak D call TRBD1 (6 bases). Deletions cut 3 bases from V and 11 bases from J, with 14 bases between. The CDR3 is 13 amino acids. CDR1 KGHSH and CDR2 LQKENI come from the germline V gene.

CDR3 sequence reads: CASRSIEDRTQYF. For the CDR3, the DNA is TGTGCCAGCAGGTCCATTGAGGATCGCACGCAGTATTTT. The rearrangement links TRBV11-2 to TRBJ2-3; no clear D gene. Deletions cut 6 bases from V and 9 bases from J, with 16 bases between. The germline gives CDR1 SGHAT, CDR2 FQNNGV. This CDR3 has 13 amino acids.

V is TRBV20-1 and J is TRBJ2-7, with a weak D call TRBD1 (6 bases). Deletions cut 3 bases from V and 0 bases from J, with 15 bases between. The length of the CDR3 is 15 residues. Germline CDR1 and CDR2: DFQATT and SNEGSKA (reference sequence). The CDR3, as DNA: TGCAGTGCTAGCGTGGGGGCCTCCAGCTCCTACGAGCAGTACTTC. Residues: CSASVGASSSYEQYF.

The rearrangement joins TRBV10-3 to TRBJ2-7; perhaps D is TRBD1 or TRBD2 (6 bases each). CDR1 ENHRY and CDR2 SYGVKD come from the germline V gene. The CDR3 sequence is 13 residues long. V lost 11 bases to trimming and J lost 6 bases, with 20 bases between them. The CDR3 DNA follows: TGTGCCGGCGGGACATTCCTTGGGGGCGAGCAGTACTTC. Protein product: CAGGTFLGGEQYF.

This chain links TRBV19 with TRBJ2-7, with TRBD2 identical over 14 bases. This CDR3 contains 17 residues. The trim removed 5 bases at V and 2 bases at J, leaving 8 bases unmatched. Per germline, CDR1 LNHDA and CDR2 SQIVND (reference sequence). The CDR3 region is CASSARLTSGRAYEQYF. DNA for the CDR3: TGTGCCAGTAGTGCCAGACTGACTAGCGGGAGGGCCTACGAGCAGTACTTC.

The J gene is TRBJ1-1, the V gene TRBV5-5; D remains ambiguous. V dropped 4 bases and J dropped 0 bases, with 19 bases sitting between them. The germline V gene encodes CDR1 SGHKS and CDR2 YYEKEE (reference sequence). This CDR3 has 17 residues. The CDR3 DNA sequence: TGTGCCAGCAGCCCGGTTCCGACGGGCATTATGAACACTGAAGCTTTCTTT. This translates into CASSPVPTGIMNTEAFF. The full variable domain, rest sourced from reference TRBV5-5 and TRBJ1-1, is DAGVTQSPTHLIKTRGQQVTLRCSPISGHKSVSWYQQVLGQGPQFIFQYYEKEERGRGNFPDRFSARQFPNYSSELNVNALLLGDSALYLCASSPVPTGIMNTEAFFGQGTRLTVV.

The chain combines TRBV6-5 with TRBJ2-7; 8 bases are a match to TRBD1. The ends lost 0 bases at V and 2 bases at J; junction bases unmatched: 6. CDR1 is MNHEY, CDR2 SVGAGI, per germline. The CDR3 is 16 residues long. The CDR3 nucleotides read TGTGCCAGCAGTTACTCGACCGGGACAGGAGCCTACGAGCAGTACTTC. Its protein is CASSYSTGTGAYEQYF.

This clonotype was observed many times. The rearrangement uses TRBV28 and TRBJ1-5; D is unclear. Trimming took 5 bases from V and 3 from J, leaving 5 bases between them. The CDR3 spans 12 residues. Germline CDR1 reads MDHEN; CDR2 reads SYDVKM. As DNA, the CDR3 is TGTGCCAGCAGTGAGATCAATCAGCCCCAGCATTTT. This gives the protein CASSEINQPQHF.

A few counts support this clonotype. The chain has TRBV2 and TRBJ2-6, with a possible D match to TRBD1 (6 bases). Trimming removed 6 bases from V and 4 bases from J, with 13 bases in between. CDR1 and CDR2 (germline): SNHLY, FYNNEI. The CDR3 extends over 15 amino acids. CDR3 protein: CASRVTGLGANVLTF. The DNA of the CDR3 is TGTGCCAGCAGGGTAACAGGGTTAGGGGCCAACGTCCTGACTTTC.

The sample holds a few counts of this clonotype. This sequence joins TRBV6-5 and TRBJ1-6, with 10 bases aligning to TRBD1. This CDR3 region has 17 residues. Per germline, CDR1 MNHEY and CDR2 SVGAGI. Trimming cost V 2 bases and J 10 bases; bases outside gene matches: 11. The CDR3 region has the DNA TGTGCCAGCAGTTACGGGGTTCGACAGGGGGCGGAGTCACCCCTCCACTTT. Protein sequence: CASSYGVRQGAESPLHF.

As regards this clonotype: Without the conserved terminal phenylalanine or tryptophan, this CDR3 likely stems from a read error. The chain joins TRBV19 to TRBJ1-2; TRBD1 might be the D (5 bases). The CDR3 length is 15 residues. Germline CDR1 is LNHDA and CDR2 is SQIVND (reference sequence). The CDR3 region has the DNA TGTGACAGTAGTATCAACAGGAGAGCGAACTATGACTACACCTTA. Amino acid sequence: CDSSINRRANYDYTL.

This clonotype appeared many times. This chain links TRBV7-9 with TRBJ1-1; possible D gene TRBD1, 6 bases. Germline V gene lookup returns CDR1 SEHNR and CDR2 FQNEAQ (reference sequence). The length of the CDR3 is 14 residues. V shed 3 bases and J shed 0 bases, with 8 bases lying between them. CDR3 nucleotide sequence: TGTGCCAGCAGCTTGGGACAAGTGAACACTGAAGCTTTCTTT. This sequence encodes CASSLGQVNTEAFF.

J is TRBJ2-6 and V is TRBV6-1; D is uncertain. Trimming took 6 bases from V and 1 from J, leaving 10 bases between them. Germline lookup yields CDR1 MNHNS and CDR2 SASEGT. This CDR3 comprises 15 residues. In DNA, the CDR3 is TGTGCCAGCAGGGGAATAGCTTCTGGGGCCAACGTCCTGACTTTC. This codes for CASRGIASGANVLTF.

The CDR3 loop reads CASSLAGAGGPSGTQYF. The CDR3 coding sequence is TGTGCCAGCAGCTTAGCGGGGGCGGGAGGGCCTTCGGGGACCCAGTACTTC. This chain connects TRBV7-2 to TRBJ2-5, with TRBD2 matching 9 bases. CDR3 length equals 17 residues. V was pared by 0 bases and J by 7 bases, with 12 bases of the junction left unmatched. The germline V gene encodes CDR1 SGHTA and CDR2 FQGNSA.

The chain has TRBV10-2 and TRBJ2-1, with 11 bases identical to TRBD2. The trim removed 6 bases at V and 7 bases at J, leaving 11 bases unmatched. The CDR3 loop spans 16 amino acids. From germline, CDR1 is WSHSY and CDR2 SAAADI. CDR3 sequence reads: CASSERYSGRGNEQFF. The CDR3 bases are TGCGCCAGCAGCGAGCGGTATAGCGGGAGGGGGAATGAGCAGTTCTTC.

This clonotype turned up a few times. The chain's CDR3 is CASSLTQILGNEQFF. CDR3 sequence (DNA): TGTGCCAGCAGTTTAACCCAGATACTAGGCAATGAGCAGTTCTTC. V usage is TRBV28 and J usage is TRBJ2-1, with D possibly matching TRBD2 (5 bases). Germline V lookup: CDR1 MDHEN, CDR2 SYDVKM. The CDR3 runs 15 residues. V shed 2 bases and J shed 6 bases, with 14 bases lying between them.

J is TRBJ2-5 and V is TRBV28; D tentatively reads TRBD1 or TRBD2 (5 bases each). Germline loops: CDR1 MDHEN, CDR2 SYDVKM. This CDR3 contains 15 residues. V lost 1 base and J 2 bases, leaving 11 bases between the germline ends. The CDR3 loop is CASSLLSGLQETQYF. The CDR3 nucleotides are TGTGCCAGCAGTTTATTGTCGGGGCTTCAAGAGACCCAGTACTTC.